What follows describes a single T cell receptor (beta chain). This record belongs to a study of blood T cell repertoires in COVID-19. Clones were read by immunoSEQ multiplex PCR, and TCRdb kept only the in-frame ones, dropping some. The sample lists roughly 260,000 clones, approximately 85% occurring once. What the recovered Cohort 3 donors had was two negative PCRs, clearance, or symptom resolution. Sequenced sample: PBMCs or T cells enriched from blood (not recorded which). This receptor was identified in a woman in her forties or fifties who had recovered from COVID-19.

CDR3: CASSLGRNTEAFF. CDR3 nucleotides: TGTGCCAGCAGCTTGGGGAGGAACACTGAAGCTTTCTTT. The chain recombines TRBV5-6 with TRBJ1-1, with D hard to call. The CDR3 loop spans 13 amino acids. V shed 0 bases and J shed 1 base, with 4 bases lying between them. CDR1 is SGHDT, CDR2 YYEEEE, per germline.